This is a list of T cell receptor beta chains from one sample in a study of T cell responses to AZD1222 COVID-19 vaccine. The protocol was immunoSEQ multiplex PCR, while the TCRdb copy is restricted to in-frame clones and leaves out a portion. This table holds about 150,000 clones, around 88% found once. This material consisted of peripheral blood, taken on day 0 of MenACWY control vaccination. These receptors all come from an adult in good health. CDR3s include the opening cysteine and the closing phenylalanine or tryptophan. The D gene is left open where the match is weak. Size tells how often a clone was seen (once, few, many) or the class of an expanded clone, and some rows leave it out.

>NA|once|TRBV11-3|TRBJ1-3
TGTGCCAGCAGCTCCAGGGGAAGCTCTGGAAACACCATATATTTT
CASSSRGSSGNTIYF
>NA|once|TRBV6-2/TRBV6-3|TRBJ2-1
TGTGCCAGCAGTTACTCGAGAGTACACAATGAGCAGTTCTTC
CASSYSRVHNEQFF
>NA|once|TRBV24-1|TRBJ1-4
TGTGCCACCCGTGACCAATTGGGTGAAAAACTGTTTTTT
CATRDQLGEKLFF
>TRBD1|NA|TRBV7-6|TRBJ2-7
TGTGCCAGCAGCTCTTTAGGGACAGGGTTTGGTGAGCAGTACTTC
CASSSLGTGFGEQYF
>NA|once|TRBV6-4|TRBJ1-6
TGTGCCAGCAGTGGTGAGGTTGGTTCACCCCTCCACTTT
CASSGEVGSPLHF
>TRBD1|NA|TRBV28|TRBJ2-1
TGTGCCAGCAATAAGACTCCGGGACAGGGGAGATATGAGCAGTTCTTC
CASNKTPGQGRYEQFF
>NA|NA|TRBV5-5|TRBJ2-5
TGTGCCAGCACCCCCGGGGCCCAAGAGACCCAGTACTTC
CASTPGAQETQYF
>TRBD2|NA|TRBV5-1|TRBJ2-2
TGCGCCAGCAGCTTGTTATATATAGCGGGAGGTAGCACCGGGGAGCTGTTTTTT
CASSLLYIAGGSTGELFF
>TRBD1|NA|TRBV7-2|TRBJ2-7
TGTGCCAGCAGCTTACGTAGGGGGCCCCACGAGCAGTACTTC
CASSLRRGPHEQYF
>NA|NA|TRBV27|TRBJ1-2
TGTGCCAGCGGGGATCTAGCTAACTATGGCTACACCTTC
CASGDLANYGYTF
>TRBD1|NA|TRBV12-5|TRBJ2-1
TGTGCTAGTGGTTCCAAGGGGGCGAGTGAGCAGTTCTTC
CASGSKGASEQFF
>NA|NA|TRBV11-3|TRBJ2-1
TGTGCCAGCAGCCCTTCGGGGGTACGACAGTTCTTC
CASSPSGVRQFF
>NA|NA|TRBV11-3|TRBJ1-1
TGTGCCAGCAGCTTAGTAAGGGGTGCTGAAGCTTTCTTT
CASSLVRGAEAFF
>NA|NA|TRBV19|TRBJ1-1
TGTGCCAGTAGTATTAAAACGGGGAACACTGAAGCTTTCTTT
CASSIKTGNTEAFF
>NA|NA|TRBV10-1|TRBJ2-7
TGCGCCAGCAGAATGAGGAGCGGTTCTCTGGCCGAGCAGTACTTC
CASRMRSGSLAEQYF
>NA|NA|TRBV7-2|TRBJ2-2
TGTGCCAGCAGCTTAGACAGTACGGGGCGTGGCAGGGAGCTGTTTTTT
CASSLDSTGRGRELFF
>TRBD1|NA|TRBV2|TRBJ1-4
TGTGCCAGCAGTATATCGGACAGGGGTGAGGGGAAACTGTTTTTT
CASSISDRGEGKLFF
>NA|NA|TRBV11-2|TRBJ1-2
TGTGCCAGCAGCTTAGTTACGGCAGATGAAGGGAGTGGATGCACCTTC
CASSLVTADEGSGCTF
>NA|NA|TRBV28|TRBJ1-3
TGTGCCAGCAGTTTTAAGTCACGGGGGTACTCTGGAAACACCATATATTTT
CASSFKSRGYSGNTIYF
>NA|NA|TRBV18|TRBJ1-1
TGTGCCAGCTCACCAGGGCTTCCGAAGACTGAAGCTTTCTTT
CASSPGLPKTEAFF
>NA|NA|TRBV6-2/TRBV6-3|TRBJ2-3
TGTGCCAGCAGGCCTACCGTGGGATCCTACACAGATACGCAGTATTTT
CASRPTVGSYTDTQYF
>NA|once|TRBV4-1|TRBJ1-2
TGCGCCAGCAGCCAAGGGCCAGGGGAGTATGGCTACACCTTC
CASSQGPGEYGYTF
>NA|NA|TRBV4-2|TRBJ1-2
TGTGCCAGCAGCCAAGATTCTCAGGGTTCTGGCGGCTACACCTTC
CASSQDSQGSGGYTF
>NA|once|TRBV12-3/TRBV12-4|TRBJ1-4
TGTGCCAGCACGGGCGATAATGAAAAACTGTTTTTT
CASTGDNEKLFF
>NA|once|TRBV6-5|TRBJ2-7
TGTGCCAGCAGCTCCCAGACAGCTAGCTCCTACGAGCAGTACTTC
CASSSQTASSYEQYF
>NA|NA|TRBV10-1|TRBJ2-7
TGCGCCAGCAGGGCCTGGGGACCGACCATCTCCTACGAGCAGTACTTC
CASRAWGPTISYEQYF
>NA|once|TRBV27|TRBJ2-7
TGTGCCAGCAGCCTCATCGGAGGCGATAGTATACCCGAGCAGTACTTC
CASSLIGGDSIPEQYF
>NA|NA|TRBV6-5|TRBJ1-1
TGTGCCAGCAGACCCCCGAGAGGGGCGAACACTGAAGCTTTCTTT
CASRPPRGANTEAFF
>NA|NA|TRBV4-3|TRBJ2-5
TGCGCCAGCAGCCAAGATACTCGGGGAGAGACCCAGTACTTC
CASSQDTRGETQYF
>NA|NA|TRBV12-3/TRBV12-4|TRBJ2-5
TGTGCCACCCAGGACAGCTCGCGGGGGACCCAGTACTTC
CATQDSSRGTQYF
>NA|few|TRBV5-6|TRBJ1-2
TGTGCCAGCAGCTTAAGTCGCGGGATCGGCTACACCTTC
CASSLSRGIGYTF
>TRBD2|NA|TRBV6-5|TRBJ2-7
TGTGCCAGCAGTCATACTAGCGGCAACGCCTACGAGCAGTACTTC
CASSHTSGNAYEQYF
>NA|NA|TRBV10-3|TRBJ2-3
TGTGCCATCAGCACCCAGGAAAGCACAGATACGCAGTATTTT
CAISTQESTDTQYF
>TRBD1|once|TRBV7-2|TRBJ2-3
TGTGCCAGCAGCTCGAGACAGGGACCAGATACGCAGTATTTT
CASSSRQGPDTQYF
>NA|NA|TRBV12-3/TRBV12-4|TRBJ1-5
TGTGCCAGCAGCCGCCACAGCAATCAGCCCCAGCATTTT
CASSRHSNQPQHF
>NA|NA|TRBV6-5|TRBJ1-1
TGTGCCAGCAGACACGACACCCTGAACACTGAAGCTTTCTTT
CASRHDTLNTEAFF
>NA|NA|TRBV7-2|TRBJ1-4
TGTGCCAGCAGCCCCTATGGCAACAGGGACGAAAAACTGTTTTTT
CASSPYGNRDEKLFF
>NA|NA|TRBV7-2|TRBJ1-5
TGTGCCAGCAGCTTAGATCCAAATCAGCCCCAGCATTTT
CASSLDPNQPQHF
>TRBD1|NA|TRBV5-1|TRBJ2-7
TGCGCCAGCAGACCCGGGACAGCCGACGAGCAGTACTTC
CASRPGTADEQYF
>NA|NA|TRBV5-6|TRBJ2-7
TGTGCCAGCTCTTACTTCTACGAGCAGTACTTC
CASSYFYEQYF
>NA|NA|TRBV5-1|TRBJ2-5
TGCGCCAGCAGCCTTATCACAGGCATAAATCAAGAGACCCAGTACTTC
CASSLITGINQETQYF
>TRBD1|NA|TRBV24-1|TRBJ1-2
TGTGCCACCAGTGTCCTAGGACAGGGGACTATTTATGGCTACACCTTC
CATSVLGQGTIYGYTF
>NA|NA|TRBV7-2|TRBJ1-1
TGTGCCAGCAGCTTAATCAGTAACACTGAAGCTTTCTTT
CASSLISNTEAFF